The rows below give T cell receptor beta chains drawn from one sample of a study of identical twins. From the 5' RACE reads, TCRdb called clonotypes with MiXCR, one entry per CDR3 protein. This sample carries 1.5 million to 2 million distinct CDR3 sequences, around a third of them seen once, and the ten largest clones take under 0.35%. The sequenced sample was cord blood. The receptors were sampled from a newborn girl in good health. Both conserved end residues are trimmed from each CDR3. A D gene is named only where the DNA matches it firmly.

>TRBJ2-1|TRBD2|TRBV10-3
AISESPRLAGERGQF
>TRBJ2-3|TRBD2|TRBV6-2/TRBV6-3
ASSYSLLAGFGDTQY
>TRBJ2-7|NA|TRBV28
ASSLPGGDYEQY
>TRBJ2-3|NA|TRBV24-1
ATSVPRQGRTDTQY
>TRBJ1-2|TRBD1|TRBV10-3
AIILILQGALGYGYT
>TRBJ2-7|TRBD2|TRBV27
ASSDASGRRYEQY
>TRBJ2-7|TRBD2|TRBV27
ASRALAKYEQY
>TRBJ2-3|TRBD2|TRBV4-2
ASSQDRSGRASDTQY
>TRBJ2-1|TRBD1|TRBV6-5
ASSDLDRGAYNEQF
>TRBJ2-7|NA|TRBV9
ASSVGGPRPYEQY
>TRBJ2-7|NA|TRBV12-3/TRBV12-4
ASSLLQPPYEQY
>TRBJ1-2|TRBD1|TRBV6-1
ASSGDRVRYT
>TRBJ2-5|NA|TRBV5-6
ASSATGLRETQY
>TRBJ2-3|TRBD2|TRBV7-2
ASSLTSGADTQY
>TRBJ2-5|NA|TRBV4-2
ASSQSLVGQETQY
>TRBJ2-3|TRBD2|TRBV28
ASSFTGTSGSGTDTQY
>TRBJ2-2|TRBD2|TRBV27
ASSPGLAGPGELF
>TRBJ2-3|TRBD2|TRBV6-1
ASNRLAGGPGTDTQY
>TRBJ2-7|TRBD1|TRBV20-1
SAIRDSDYEQY
>TRBJ1-6|NA|TRBV2
ASQGPPLH
>TRBJ2-3|NA|TRBV11-1
ASSSEPLPNLSQMY
>TRBJ2-4|TRBD1|TRBV20-1
SASKGAAKNIQY
>TRBJ2-1|TRBD2|TRBV12-3/TRBV12-4
ASSFGLAADNEQF
>TRBJ1-2|NA|TRBV6-1
ASSPSVYGYT
>TRBJ2-5|TRBD2|TRBV20-1
SARGLAGLETQY